The clone carrying this T cell receptor beta chain is termed medium-sized. Its antigen is not identified. TRBV12-4/TRBJ1-2 clonotypes were amplified with adaptor-ligated barcode primers. TCRdb recomputed calls from the multiplex PCR reads with MiXCR, one row per CDR3 protein. The sample yields about 740 distinct CDR3 sequences, 9.5% to 15% seen once. Study-level points and caveats: Roughly an eighth of tumor Treg sequences matched naive CD4+ cells.

Purified naive CD4+ T cells were depleted of CD25+ Tregs. Trimming cost V 4 bases and J 4 bases; bases outside gene matches: 9. There are 16 residues in the CDR3. Sequenced: naive CD4+ T cells sorted from blood. Subset of the sample: naive CD4+ T cells, CD4+CD45RA+CD25-. This clonotype was sampled from a female donor with breast cancer. The chain combines TRBV12-3 or TRBV12-4 with TRBJ1-2; 10 bases line up with TRBD1. The CDR3 loop is CASSSNRDRGIYGYTF. The CDR3 DNA reads as TGTGCCAGCAGTTCTAACCGGGACAGGGGAATCTATGGCTACACCTTC.